The clone carrying this TCR beta chain was seen repeatedly, ten times or more. No antigen is known for it. CDR1 DFQATT and CDR2 SNEGSKA come from the germline V gene (reference sequence). V lost 0 bases and J 5 bases, leaving 17 bases between the germline ends. The CDR3 runs 15 residues. These data come from a study of CD8+CD57+ T cells in acquired aplastic anemia. Across the study: The study obtained an average of around 2.9 ug of DNA from sorted CD4+ and CD8+ cells. The study obtained about 9.9 million reads on average for CD4+ cells from healthy donors. Notes on the study in general: The CD8+ Simpson's diversity of patients and controls was not significantly different. About 30 CD8+ CDR3 sequences occurred in both the patients and the controls.

TCR beta VDJ and CDR3 were profiled, and genomic DNA was the template. TCRdb fed the reads into MiXCR, producing one record per CDR3 protein. The sample has around 140,000 distinct CDR3 sequences; around two fifths are singletons. Material for sequencing was sorted CD4+, CD8+, or CD8+CD57+ T cells (not recorded which) from PBMCs. The origin of this receptor is a human donor in good health, serving as a control. This chain joins TRBV20-1 and TRBJ2-7, with a weak D call TRBD2 (7 bases). CDR3 region: CSARDGGGRSDEQYF. The CDR3 DNA reads as TGCAGTGCTAGAGATGGGGGCGGGAGATCGGACGAGCAGTACTTC.